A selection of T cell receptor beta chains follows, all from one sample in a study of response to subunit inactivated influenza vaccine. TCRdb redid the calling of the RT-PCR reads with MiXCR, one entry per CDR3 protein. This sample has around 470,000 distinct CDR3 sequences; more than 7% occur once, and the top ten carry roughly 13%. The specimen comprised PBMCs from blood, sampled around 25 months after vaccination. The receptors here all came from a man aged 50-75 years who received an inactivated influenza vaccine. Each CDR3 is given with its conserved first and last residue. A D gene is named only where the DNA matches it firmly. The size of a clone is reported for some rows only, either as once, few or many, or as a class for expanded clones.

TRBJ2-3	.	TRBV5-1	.	CASSFNGEADTQYF	TGCGCCAGCAGTTTTAACGGGGAGGCAGATACGCAGTATTTT
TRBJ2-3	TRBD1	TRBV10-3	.	CAIGQERTDTQYF	TGTGCCATTGGACAGGAGCGCACAGATACGCAGTATTTT
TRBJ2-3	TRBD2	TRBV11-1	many	CATGLAGSDTQYF	TGTGCCACAGGACTAGCGGGATCAGATACGCAGTATTTT
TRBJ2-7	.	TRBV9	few	CASSVSWAYEQYF	TGTGCCAGCAGCGTTAGCTGGGCCTACGAGCAGTACTTC
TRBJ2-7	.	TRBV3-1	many	CASSPSGAEQYF	TGTGCCAGCAGCCCTTCAGGCGCCGAGCAGTACTTC
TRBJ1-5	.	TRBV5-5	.	CASSLVAGSNQPQHF	TGTGCCAGCAGCTTGGTGGCAGGGAGCAATCAGCCCCAGCATTTT
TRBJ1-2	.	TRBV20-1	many	CSYGDRIDGYTF	TGTTCCTACGGGGACCGCATTGATGGCTACACCTTC
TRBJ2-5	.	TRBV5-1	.	CASRGQGETQYF	TGCGCCAGTCGAGGGCAGGGAGAGACCCAGTACTTC
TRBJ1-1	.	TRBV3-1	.	CASSQGSKNEAFF	TGTGCCAGCAGCCAAGGGTCCAAGAATGAAGCTTTCTTT
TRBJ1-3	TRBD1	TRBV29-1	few	CSGRTGGPGNTIYF	TGCAGCGGTCGGACAGGGGGGCCTGGAAACACCATATATTTT
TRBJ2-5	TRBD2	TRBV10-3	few	CAMGDSGQETQYF	TGTGCCATGGGGGATAGCGGGCAAGAGACCCAGTACTTC
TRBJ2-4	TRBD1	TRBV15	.	CATSRDYTGANIQYF	TGTGCCACCAGCAGAGATTACACAGGGGCAAACATTCAGTACTTC
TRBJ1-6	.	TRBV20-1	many	CSAREGTGSSYNSPLHF	TGCAGTGCTAGAGAAGGGACGGGTAGCTCCTATAATTCACCCCTCCACTTT
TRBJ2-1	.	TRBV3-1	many	CASSQELGGYNEQFF	TGTGCCAGCAGCCAAGAATTGGGGGGTTACAATGAGCAGTTCTTC
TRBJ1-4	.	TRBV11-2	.	CASSTPQGPANEKLFF	TGTGCCAGCAGCACACCACAGGGCCCAGCTAATGAAAAACTGTTTTTT
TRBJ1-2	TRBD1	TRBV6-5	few	CASSYSRGQGLANYGYTF	TGTGCCAGCAGTTACTCGAGGGGACAGGGGCTGGCTAACTATGGCTACACCTTC
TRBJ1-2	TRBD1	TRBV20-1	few	CSAIKTGAIKSDYGYTF	TGCAGTGCTATAAAAACAGGGGCCATCAAATCTGACTATGGCTACACCTTC
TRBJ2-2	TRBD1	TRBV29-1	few	CSARTGTANTGELFF	TGCAGCGCTCGCACCGGGACAGCGAACACCGGGGAGCTGTTTTTT
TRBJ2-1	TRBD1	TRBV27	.	CASSGWTGAYNEQFF	TGTGCCAGCAGTGGTTGGACAGGGGCCTACAATGAGCAGTTCTTC
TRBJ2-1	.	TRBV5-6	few	CASSRVPGADEQFF	TGTGCCAGCAGCCGTGTTCCAGGGGCCGATGAGCAGTTCTTC
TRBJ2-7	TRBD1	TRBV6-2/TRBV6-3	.	CASRRQGGSYEQYF	TGTGCCAGCAGGCGACAGGGGGGGTCCTACGAGCAGTACTTC
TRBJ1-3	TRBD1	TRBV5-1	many	CASSPGQAGNTIYF	TGCGCCAGCAGCCCTGGACAGGCTGGAAACACCATATATTTT
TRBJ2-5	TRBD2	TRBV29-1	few	CSVEDLLAGGQETQYF	TGCAGCGTTGAAGATCTACTAGCGGGGGGCCAAGAGACCCAGTACTTC
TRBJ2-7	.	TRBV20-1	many	CSARDSLDSSSYEQYF	TGCAGTGCTAGGGACAGCTTAGACTCAAGCTCCTACGAGCAGTACTTC
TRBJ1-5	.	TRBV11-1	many	CASSLGVGTLQGQPQHF	TGTGCCAGCAGCTTAGGGGTGGGCACCCTACAGGGTCAGCCCCAGCATTTT
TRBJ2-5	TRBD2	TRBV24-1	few	CATSELGGSGGQETQYF	TGTGCCACCAGTGAGTTAGGAGGTAGCGGGGGCCAAGAGACCCAGTACTTC
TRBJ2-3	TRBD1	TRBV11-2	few	CASSSDRTPTDTQYF	TGTGCCAGCAGCTCGGACAGGACCCCCACAGATACGCAGTATTTT
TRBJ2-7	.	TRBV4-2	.	CASSHDKDYEQYF	TGTGCCAGCAGCCATGACAAAGACTACGAGCAGTACTTC
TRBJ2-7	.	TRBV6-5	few	CASRDHSYEQYF	TGTGCCAGCAGGGACCATTCCTACGAGCAGTACTTC
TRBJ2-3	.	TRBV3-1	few	CASSQDFLKDTQYF	TGTGCCAGCAGCCAAGATTTCCTTAAGGATACGCAGTATTTT
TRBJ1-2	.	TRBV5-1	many	CASSLTRRGYTF	TGCGCCAGCAGCTTGACGCGTCGCGGCTACACCTTC
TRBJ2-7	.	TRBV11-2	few	CASSLRKEGSYEQYF	TGTGCCAGCAGCCTCCGGAAGGAGGGCTCCTACGAGCAGTACTTC
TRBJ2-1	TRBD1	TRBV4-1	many	CASSQGQGIQNEQFF	TGCGCCAGCAGCCAGGGACAGGGGATTCAGAATGAGCAGTTCTTC
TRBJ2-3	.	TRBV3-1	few	CASSQDYPRGTQYF	TGTGCCAGCAGCCAAGATTACCCCCGGGGTACGCAGTATTTT
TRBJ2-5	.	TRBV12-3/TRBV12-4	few	CASSFDQAETQYF	TGTGCCAGCAGTTTCGACCAAGCGGAGACCCAGTACTTC
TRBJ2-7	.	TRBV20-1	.	CSATRSREQYF	TGCAGTGCTACCCGGTCCCGCGAGCAGTACTTC
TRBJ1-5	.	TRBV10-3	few	CAIRTGLDQPQHF	TGTGCCATCCGGACGGGGTTGGATCAGCCCCAGCATTTT
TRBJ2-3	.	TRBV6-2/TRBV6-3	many	CASSPRARRTDTQYF	TGTGCCAGCAGTCCGCGGGCTCGACGCACAGATACGCAGTATTTT
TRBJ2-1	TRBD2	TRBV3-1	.	CASSKRTRTSGNNEQFF	TGTGCCAGCAGCAAACGAACCAGGACTAGCGGAAACAATGAGCAGTTCTTC
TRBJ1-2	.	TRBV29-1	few	CSVELAYGYTF	TGCAGCGTTGAATTGGCTTATGGCTACACCTTC
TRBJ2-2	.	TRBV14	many	CASSPDGHWNTGELFF	TGTGCCAGCAGCCCGGATGGGCACTGGAACACCGGGGAGCTGTTTTTT
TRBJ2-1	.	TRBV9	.	CASSPRTNNEQFF	TGTGCCAGCAGCCCGCGAACCAACAATGAGCAGTTCTTC
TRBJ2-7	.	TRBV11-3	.	CASSLSSGDRYEQYF	TGTGCCAGCAGCTTAAGTTCCGGGGATCGCTACGAGCAGTACTTC
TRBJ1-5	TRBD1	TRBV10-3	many	CAIGDRGVGNQPQHF	TGTGCCATCGGGGACAGGGGGGTCGGCAATCAGCCCCAGCATTTT
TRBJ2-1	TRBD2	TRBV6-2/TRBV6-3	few	CASRGGVGDEQFF	TGTGCCAGCCGGGGGGGGGTCGGGGATGAGCAGTTCTTC
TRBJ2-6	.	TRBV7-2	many	CASSNVAGANVLTF	TGTGCCAGCAGCAATGTAGCTGGGGCCAACGTCCTGACTTTC
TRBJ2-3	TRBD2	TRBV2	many	CASSIGTSGRMGYF	TGTGCCAGCAGTATCGGGACTAGCGGGAGAATGGGGTATTTT
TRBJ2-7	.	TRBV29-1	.	CSVAGWERHEQYF	TGCAGCGTTGCGGGGTGGGAGCGGCACGAGCAGTACTTC
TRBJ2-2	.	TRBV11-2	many	CASSLRGSRENTGELFF	TGTGCCAGCAGCTTACGTGGCAGCCGAGAAAACACCGGGGAGCTGTTTTTT
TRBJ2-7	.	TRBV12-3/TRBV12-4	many	CASSLGQTYEQYF	TGTGCCAGCAGTTTAGGACAGACCTACGAGCAGTACTTC
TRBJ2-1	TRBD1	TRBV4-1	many	CASSQINRGIYNEQFF	TGCGCCAGCAGCCAAATCAACAGGGGGATCTACAATGAGCAGTTCTTC
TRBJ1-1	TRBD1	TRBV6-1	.	CASRRRPRGQGANTEAFF	TGTGCCAGCAGACGAAGACCTAGAGGACAGGGGGCTAACACTGAAGCTTTCTTT
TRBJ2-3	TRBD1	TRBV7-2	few	CASSLRRQGTDTQYF	TGTGCCAGCAGCCTCCGAAGACAGGGAACAGATACGCAGTATTTT